The source of this TCR beta chain is a study of neurological immune-mediated disorders. By 5'RACE with 10-nucleotide random UMIs, the cDNA was made. One entry per CDR3 protein, called by TCRdb with MiXCR from the 5' RACE reads. This table holds some 50,000 distinct CDR3 sequences, roughly a quarter found once. This sequence was found in a woman aged 70 to 79 in good health. The sample was PBMCs.

CDR3 protein: CASSSGPGGRGDTQYF. The CDR3 DNA reads TGTGCCAGCAGCTCAGGTCCGGGTGGTCGGGGAGATACGCAGTATTTT. The chain recombines TRBV7-6 with TRBJ2-3, with D tentatively TRBD2 (5 bases). This CDR3 has 16 residues. Germline CDR1 and CDR2: SGHVS and FNYEAQ. Deletions cut 4 bases from V and 5 bases from J, with 19 bases between.